This TCR beta chain derives from a study of post-analysis software for immune sequencing data. Study findings and constraints: The study found significantly lower normalized Chao1 diversity in multiple sclerosis patients than in controls. Patients had higher frequencies than controls of about five TRBV segments, including TRBV5-6, TRBV5-1 and TRBV20-1.

V shed 4 bases and J shed 6 bases, with 14 bases lying between them. This CDR3 spans 14 amino acids. Germline loops: CDR1 MNHEY, CDR2 SMNVEV (reference sequence). The TCR beta cDNA libraries carried unique molecular identifiers. cDNA molecules numbering about 490,000 came from roughly 1.1 to 9.2 million T cells. TCRdb ran MiXCR on the PCR reads and lists one entry per CDR3 protein. Of around 710,000 distinct CDR3 sequences in the sample, around 45% were seen once. To note about this clonotype: Its antigen is not known.

The receptor was derived from a girl between 10 and 17 years old with multiple sclerosis. What was sequenced was blood. The chain uses TRBV27 and TRBJ2-3, with unresolved D. The CDR3 protein is CASSSLGLADTQYF. DNA for the CDR3: TGTGCCAGCAGTTCCTTGGGCCTTGCGGATACGCAGTATTTT.